Below are 27 T cell receptor beta chains sequenced from a single sample in a study of blood T cell repertoires in COVID-19 (dated by TCRdb to 2018 to 2020). Libraries were constructed by the immunoSEQ multiplex PCR assay. Sourced from immuneACCESS, this table was stored by TCRdb with only in-frame sequences that have V and J called. A share of the clones is absent; for the studies checked, an unresolved V gene accounts for under half, and the remainder has no known explanation. In all, the sample holds around 130,000 clones, and around three quarters of those were seen once. The ten largest clones take up 16% of the sample. The specimen was peripheral blood. Receptors originate from a man aged 50 to 60 with acute or convalescent COVID-19.

The chain recombines TRBV2 with TRBJ2-5, with 11 bases matching TRBD2. The V segment lost 6 bases and the J segment 6 bases; nucleotides outside the gene matches: 6. Germline loops: CDR1 SNHLY, CDR2 FYNNEI. The CDR3 covers 14 residues. CDR3 protein: CASRFSGGAKTQYF. The CDR3 DNA reads TGTGCCAGCAGATTTAGCGGGGGGGCCAAGACCCAGTACTTC.

This clone was found a few times. J is TRBJ1-2 and V is TRBV7-8; 8 nucleotides agree with TRBD1. The CDR3 extends over 14 amino acids. Germline CDR1 is SGHVS and CDR2 is FQNEAQ. V trimming: 5 bases; J trimming: 8 bases; junction bases outside the gene matches: 10. The CDR3 sequence: CASSPDTGGRGYTF. The CDR3 DNA sequence: TGTGCCAGCAGCCCGGACACAGGGGGACGAGGCTACACCTTC.

V gene TRBV7-2 combines with J gene TRBJ2-7, with 15 bases matching TRBD2. The germline CDR1 and CDR2 sequences are SGHTA and FQGNSA. Unmatched junction bases numbered 7, after V lost 5 bases and J lost 8 bases. CDR3 length: 15 amino acids. The CDR3 region has the DNA TGTGCCAGCAGCCCCGGGACTAGCGGGGGGATTAAGCAGTACTTC. This translates into CASSPGTSGGIKQYF.

The gene calls are TRBV11-2 and TRBJ2-7; 9 bases are a match to TRBD1. The CDR3 is made up of 12 amino acids. Germline CDR1 SGHAT, CDR2 FQNNGV. CDR3 loop: CASSQPGQGGSV. The CDR3 nucleotides read TGTGCCAGCAGCCAGCCGGGACAGGGTGGGTCCGTC.

V is TRBV12-3 or TRBV12-4 and J is TRBJ2-5, with D tentatively TRBD1 (6 bases). Trimming stripped 6 bases from V and 4 bases from J, with 12 bases between. CDR3 length: 13 amino acids. This CDR3 reads CASSPGAGETQYF. The CDR3 coding sequence is TGTGCCAGCAGCCCAGGGGCGGGAGAGACCCAGTACTTC.

The V call is TRBV10-3, the J call TRBJ2-1; 9 nucleotides match TRBD1. Unmatched junction bases numbered 3, after V lost 0 bases and J lost 6 bases. CDR1 and CDR2 (germline): ENHRY, SYGVKD. The CDR3 extends over 15 amino acids. CDR3: CAISESGTGTNEQFF. CDR3 DNA sequence: TGTGCCATCAGTGAGTCAGGGACAGGGACCAATGAGCAGTTCTTC.

The chain carries TRBV5-5 and TRBJ2-5, with TRBD2 matching over 8 bases. The CDR3 is 15 residues long. The V gene's germline CDR1 is SGHKS and CDR2 YYEKEE (reference sequence). After removal of 5 bases from V and 4 bases from J, the junction contained 10 bases not matched to a gene. The CDR3 here is CASRKSGGFGETQYF. CDR3 sequence (DNA): TGTGCCAGCAGGAAGAGCGGGGGATTCGGAGAGACCCAGTACTTC.

This clone was observed a handful of times. The J gene is TRBJ1-2, the V gene TRBV7-9; 7 bases line up with TRBD1. Germline CDR1 SEHNR, CDR2 FQNEAQ (reference sequence). The CDR3 spans 14 residues. J was trimmed by 5 bases and V by 1 base; bases with no gene match: 4. This chain's CDR3 is CASSLDRGRYGYTF. In nucleotides, the CDR3 is TGTGCCAGCAGCTTAGACAGGGGTCGGTATGGCTACACCTTC.

This clone was found once. The chain carries TRBV2 and TRBJ2-2, with a weak D call TRBD2 (5 bases). Germline V gene sequence: CDR1 SNHLY, CDR2 FYNNEI. The CDR3 contains 12 residues. V was trimmed by 6 bases and J by 6 bases, leaving 8 bases between them. CDR3 sequence (DNA): TGTGCCAGCAGCCGAGGGTCCGGGGAGCTGTTTTTT. Translation: CASSRGSGELFF.

The chain carries TRBV7-9 and TRBJ2-1; 7 bases fit TRBD2. The ends lost 5 bases at V and 6 bases at J; junction bases unmatched: 7. CDR1 is SEHNR, CDR2 FQNEAQ, per germline (reference sequence). This CDR3 has 14 residues. The CDR3 coding sequence is TGTGCCAGCAGCCTGCTTGGGGGGGTCAATGAGCAGTTCTTC. Amino acids: CASSLLGGVNEQFF.

The chain joins TRBV5-1 to TRBJ2-5; 12 positions agree with TRBD1. The CDR3 has 16 residues. Losses at the gene ends were 4 bases for V and 1 base for J; bases not matched to a gene: 5. Looked up from germline, CDR1 is SGHRS and CDR2 is YFSETQ. CDR3 coding DNA: TGCGCCAGCAGCCGGGGGACAGGGGGCCTCCAAGAGACCCAGTACTTC. Protein: CASSRGTGGLQETQYF.

The V and J genes are TRBV2 and TRBJ1-4, with 9 positions matching TRBD1. Per the germline V gene, CDR1 is SNHLY and CDR2 is FYNNEI. The ends lost 8 bases at V and 4 bases at J; junction bases unmatched: 8. CDR3 length equals 15 residues. CDR3 nucleotides: TGTGCCAGCCGGACAGGGGAGTATAGTAATGAAAAACTGTTTTTT. This translates into CASRTGEYSNEKLFF.

The CDR3 spells CASSTPGQVYEQYF. The DNA for the CDR3 is TGTGCCAGCAGCACACCGGGACAGGTCTACGAGCAGTACTTC. The V and J genes are TRBV7-8 and TRBJ2-7; 8 nucleotides agree with TRBD1. CDR3 length equals 14 residues. Germline CDR1 and CDR2: SGHVS and FQNEAQ. The J segment lost 3 bases and the V segment lost 5 bases, leaving 6 bases of the junction unmatched.

The chain links TRBV6-5 to TRBJ2-5; 12 bases fit TRBD2. The ends lost 5 bases at V and 5 bases at J; junction bases unmatched: 6. CDR1 and CDR2 (germline): MNHEY, SVGAGI. This CDR3 has 15 amino acids. CDR3: CASSHRLAGVETQYF. Written as DNA, the CDR3 is TGTGCCAGCAGTCACCGACTAGCGGGGGTGGAGACCCAGTACTTC.

The chain recombines TRBV6-6 with TRBJ2-3; TRBD1 matches at 8 bases. The CDR3 contains 13 residues. After removal of 6 bases from V and 7 bases from J, the junction contained 6 bases not matched to a gene. From germline, CDR1 is MNHNY and CDR2 SVGAGI (reference sequence). CDR3 loop: CASRPQGANTQYF. CDR3 in DNA: TGTGCCAGCAGGCCCCAGGGGGCAAATACGCAGTATTTT.

The chain employs TRBV6-5 and TRBJ2-7; possibly TRBD1 for D (5 bases). The CDR3 consists of 15 residues. Germline CDR1 is MNHEY and CDR2 is SVGAGI. V shed 6 bases and J shed 2 bases, with 17 bases lying between them. CDR3 bases: TGTGCCAGCAGGCGAGCCACAGGAACCCCCTACGAGCAGTACGTC. Translating it yields CASRRATGTPYEQYV.

This rearrangement joins TRBV6-5 to TRBJ1-5, with 8 bases matching TRBD1. The length of the CDR3 is 13 residues. J gave up 5 bases and V 4 bases, and 1 base lay outside the gene matches. The germline CDR1 and CDR2 sequences are MNHEY and SVGAGI. This CDR3 reads CASSSTGDQPQHF. The CDR3 DNA follows: TGTGCCAGCAGTTCGACAGGGGATCAGCCCCAGCATTTT.

The J gene is TRBJ1-3, the V gene TRBV28; no firm D call. Germline CDR1 and CDR2: MDHEN and SYDVKM. Trimming removed 7 bases from V and 7 bases from J, with 8 bases in between. The CDR3 runs 11 residues. CDR3 sequence (DNA): TGTGCCAGCAAGACGGGGAACACCATATATTTT. Protein: CASKTGNTIYF.

The chain is built from TRBV30 and TRBJ2-7; D not resolved. The CDR3 consists of 14 residues. Trimming took off 3 bases at V and 2 bases at J, with 14 bases between the two ends. Germline CDR1 is GTSNPN and CDR2 is SVGIG (reference sequence). The CDR3 DNA follows: TGTGCCTGGAGCTCCAGGCCCAGGACCTACGAGCAGTACTTC. This translates into CAWSSRPRTYEQYF.

V and J are TRBV3-1 (or the pseudogene TRBV3-2) and TRBJ2-5; D is perhaps TRBD2 (6 bases). CDR1 and CDR2 from the germline V gene are LGHDT and YNNKEL (reference sequence). V gave up 1 base and J gave up 7 bases, with 10 bases separating them. This CDR3 has 13 amino acids. The chain's CDR3 is CASSQVEGRTQYF. CDR3 bases: TGTGCCAGCAGCCAAGTGGAGGGGAGGACCCAGTACTTC.

This chain connects TRBV5-1 to TRBJ2-7, with D possibly matching TRBD1 (5 bases). V was shortened by 0 bases and J by 6 bases, with 10 bases between the two germline ends. The CDR3 runs 13 residues. Germline V CDR1 and CDR2: SGHRS, YFSETQ. CDR3 protein: CASSLGQSGEQYF. DNA of the CDR3: TGCGCCAGCAGCTTGGGACAGTCCGGCGAGCAGTACTTC.

This clone showed up just once. The chain carries TRBV7-2 and TRBJ2-7, with D perhaps matching TRBD2 (5 bases). V dropped 3 bases and J dropped 10 bases, with 16 bases sitting between them. Germline values: CDR1 SGHTA, CDR2 FQGNSA. The CDR3 consists of 13 residues. DNA of the CDR3: TGTGCCAGCAGCTTTGACCGCCATCGGGAACAGTACTTC. It is translated as CASSFDRHREQYF.

The gene calls are TRBV6-1 and TRBJ2-1, with D maybe TRBD2 (5 bases). This CDR3 comprises 15 residues. Germline assignment: CDR1 MNHNS and CDR2 SASEGT. V was trimmed by 2 bases and J by 4 bases, leaving 12 bases between them. The DNA for the CDR3 is TGTGCCAGCAGTGAAACCCGGACTGTTTACAATGAGCAGTTCTTC. Translation gives CASSETRTVYNEQFF.

This chain links TRBV5-4 with TRBJ1-6, with a tentative D call TRBD1 (6 bases). The V end lost 0 bases, the J end lost 6 bases, and 13 bases lay between the germline ends. The CDR3 spans 16 residues. Germline assignment: CDR1 SGHNT and CDR2 YYREEE (reference sequence). CDR3 nucleotide sequence: TGTGCCAGCAGCTTGGGGGGGCCCATCGGTAATTCACCCCTCCACTTT. Translated: CASSLGGPIGNSPLHF. Full variable domain (rest looked up from reference TRBV5-4 and TRBJ1-6): ETGVTQSPTHLIKTRGQQVTLRCSSQSGHNTVSWYQQALGQGPQFIFQYYREEENGRGNFPPRFSGLQFPNYSSELNVNALELDDSALYLCASSLGGPIGNSPLHFGNGTRLTVT.

The CDR3 DNA is TGCGCCAGCAGCCAAGTCGGTTGGCAGGGCGTGGCAGATACGCAGTATTTT. The encoded protein is CASSQVGWQGVADTQYF. J is TRBJ2-3 and V is TRBV4-1; weak D call: TRBD1 (5 bases). This CDR3 comprises 17 residues. In germline, CDR1 is MGHRA, CDR2 YSYEKL. Between the trimmed V and J ends, which lost 1 base and 4 bases, there was a span of 18 bases.

The chain has TRBV19 and TRBJ2-2; 10 bases fit TRBD1. The CDR3 has 14 residues. The V gene end was trimmed by 8 bases and the J gene end by 5 bases; junction bases not matched to a gene: 5. The germline V gene has CDR1 LNHDA and CDR2 SQIVND (reference sequence). The CDR3 coding sequence is TGTGCCAGTGGCGGGACAGGGGAGACCGGGGAGCTGTTTTTT. Translated, it gives CASGGTGETGELFF.

This clone was counted ten times or more. The rearrangement joins TRBV4-1 to TRBJ1-2; maybe TRBD1 (6 bases). The CDR3 extends over 15 amino acids. Trimming pared 4 bases from V and 2 bases from J, leaving 14 bases between. CDR1 and CDR2 from the germline V gene are MGHRA and YSYEKL. The CDR3 reads CASSPYRDTNYGYTF. The CDR3 bases are TGCGCCAGCAGCCCATACCGGGACACCAACTATGGCTACACCTTC.